This T cell receptor beta chain is from a study of beta chain features in type 1 diabetes. As for the study in general: In all, 85 million to 130 million sorted cells from all samples were analyzed.

The CDR3 spans 14 residues. Germline CDR1 reads LNHNV; CDR2 reads YYDKDF (reference sequence). The ends lost 2 bases at V and 2 bases at J; junction bases unmatched: 2. Findings and limits, study-wide: PCR may have favored shorter templates equally in patients and controls. Significant though moderate, a shortening of TCRB CDR3s appeared in all four CD4+ subsets of Type 1 diabetes patients.

Every bit of the isolated RNA underwent reverse transcription, so sequencing read expressed TCRB transcripts. Only in-frame clones appear in the TCRdb table, and some are missing; sequencing was by immunoSEQ multiplex PCR. The sample holds around 310,000 clones, more than 9.5% seen once. The table lists this clone with a few counts. What it binds is not known. Source material: naive CD4+ T cells from blood. The chain links TRBV15 to TRBJ2-5; 7 bases are shared with TRBD1. This TCR was sampled from a woman under 40 in good health. The CDR3 DNA reads as TGTGCCACCAGCAGAAACAGGGGTCAAGAGACCCAGTACTTC. Protein: CATSRNRGQETQYF.